One T cell receptor beta chain is described in this entry. This CDR3 region has 13 residues. Per the germline V gene, CDR1 is SGHTA and CDR2 is FQGTGA. The V end was cut by 5 bases, the J end by 5 bases, with 10 bases between. How the authors handled the data: The assay estimated nucleated cells by amplifying reference gene primers. TCRdb keeps only in-frame clones here, not all; method: immunoSEQ multiplex PCR. V and J calls and clone size are those listed in that table; D and trimming were worked out from the DNA. The sample holds 200,000 to 250,000 clones, roughly 75% seen once. This sample was included in a study of blood T cell repertoires in COVID-19. Study as a whole: The origin of the acute and convalescent COVID-19 samples was the United States, Italy and Spain. The cDNA or gDNA used as material had been derived from T cells, B-cell-depleted T cells, or PBMCs.

This chain uses TRBV7-3 with TRBJ1-5, with D hard to call. This sequence originates from a woman in her sixties or seventies with acute or convalescent COVID-19. Sequencing input: peripheral blood. CDR3 in amino acids: CASSPTPDQPQHF. The CDR3 DNA reads TGTGCCAGCAGCCCGACTCCCGATCAGCCCCAGCATTTT.